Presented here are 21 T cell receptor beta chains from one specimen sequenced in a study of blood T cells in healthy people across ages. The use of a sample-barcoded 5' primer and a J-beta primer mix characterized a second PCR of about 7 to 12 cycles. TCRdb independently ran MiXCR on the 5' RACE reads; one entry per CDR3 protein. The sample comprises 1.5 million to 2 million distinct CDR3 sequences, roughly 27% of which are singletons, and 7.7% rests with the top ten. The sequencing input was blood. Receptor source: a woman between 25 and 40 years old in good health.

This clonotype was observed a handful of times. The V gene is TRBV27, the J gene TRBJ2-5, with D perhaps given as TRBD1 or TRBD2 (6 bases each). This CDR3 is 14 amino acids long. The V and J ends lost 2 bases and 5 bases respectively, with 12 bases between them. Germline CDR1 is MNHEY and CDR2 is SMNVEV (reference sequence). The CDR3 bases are TGTGCCAGCAGTTTAATGGGGGGCGGGGAGACCCAGTACTTC. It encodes CASSLMGGGETQYF.

Here the CDR3 DNA reads TGCAGCGTTGAGAGGCGGGAGAGAGGAGAGACCCAGTACTTC. Translated, it gives CSVERRERGETQYF. The chain combines TRBV29-1 with TRBJ2-7; 7 bases map to TRBD2. Near its end, the DNA agrees better with TRBJ2-5, so the J call may be wrong. The CDR3 totals 14 residues. The V gene's germline CDR1 is SQVTM and CDR2 ANQGSEA.

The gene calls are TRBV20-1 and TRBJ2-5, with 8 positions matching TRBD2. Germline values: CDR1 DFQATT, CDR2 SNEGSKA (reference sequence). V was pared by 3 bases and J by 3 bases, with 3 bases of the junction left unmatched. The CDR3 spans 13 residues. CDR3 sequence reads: CSASGGAKETQYF. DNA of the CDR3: TGCAGTGCTAGCGGGGGGGCTAAAGAGACCCAGTACTTC.

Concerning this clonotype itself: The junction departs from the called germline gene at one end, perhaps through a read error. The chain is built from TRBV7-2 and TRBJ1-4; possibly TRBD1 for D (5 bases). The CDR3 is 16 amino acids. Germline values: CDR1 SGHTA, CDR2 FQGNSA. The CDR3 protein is CASSLGTIVTNGKLFF. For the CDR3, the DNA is TGTGCCAGCAGCCTCGGGACGATAGTGACTAATGGAAAACTGTTTTTT.

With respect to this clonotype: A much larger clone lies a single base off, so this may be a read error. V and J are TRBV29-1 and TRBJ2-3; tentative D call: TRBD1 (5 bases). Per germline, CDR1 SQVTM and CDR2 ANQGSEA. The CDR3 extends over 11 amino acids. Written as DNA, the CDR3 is TGCAGCGTTGGAGAACAGGATACGCGGTATTTT. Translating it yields CSVGEQDTRYF.

CDR3 amino acids: CSARLGRVTDTQYF. As DNA, the CDR3 is TGCAGTGCTAGACTCGGGAGGGTCACAGATACGCAGTATTTT. The V call is TRBV20-1, the J call TRBJ2-3; 8 bases align to TRBD2. V shed 2 bases and J 2 bases; nucleotides not matched to a gene: 3. The CDR3 runs 14 residues. Germline assignment: CDR1 DFQATT and CDR2 SNEGSKA (reference sequence).

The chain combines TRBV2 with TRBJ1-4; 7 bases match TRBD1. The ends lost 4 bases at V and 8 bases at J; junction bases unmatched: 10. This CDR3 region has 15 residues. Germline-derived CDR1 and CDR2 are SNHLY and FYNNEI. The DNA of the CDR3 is TGTGCCAGCAGTGCCCAAGGGGGCTTAGACGAAAAACTGTTTTTT. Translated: CASSAQGGLDEKLFF.

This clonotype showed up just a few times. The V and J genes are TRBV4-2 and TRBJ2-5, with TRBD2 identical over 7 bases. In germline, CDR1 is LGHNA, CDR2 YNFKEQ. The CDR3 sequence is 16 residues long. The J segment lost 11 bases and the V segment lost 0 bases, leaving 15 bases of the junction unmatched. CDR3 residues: CASSQDLGTNNNEQYF. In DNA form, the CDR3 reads TGTGCCAGCAGCCAAGATTTAGGGACTAACAACAATGAGCAGTACTTC.

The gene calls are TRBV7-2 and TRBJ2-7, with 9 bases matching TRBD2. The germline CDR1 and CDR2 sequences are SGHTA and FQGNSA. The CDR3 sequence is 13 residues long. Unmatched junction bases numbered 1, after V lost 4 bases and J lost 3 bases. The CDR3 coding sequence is TGTACCAGCAGCTCGACTAGCGGCTACGAGCAGTACTTC. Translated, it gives CTSSSTSGYEQYF.

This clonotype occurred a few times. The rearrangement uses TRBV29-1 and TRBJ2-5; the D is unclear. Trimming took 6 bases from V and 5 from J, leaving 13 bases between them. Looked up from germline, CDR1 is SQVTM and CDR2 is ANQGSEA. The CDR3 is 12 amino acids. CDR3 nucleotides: TGCAGCGTCAATGGGCTCTGGGAGACCCAGTACTTC. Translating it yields CSVNGLWETQYF.

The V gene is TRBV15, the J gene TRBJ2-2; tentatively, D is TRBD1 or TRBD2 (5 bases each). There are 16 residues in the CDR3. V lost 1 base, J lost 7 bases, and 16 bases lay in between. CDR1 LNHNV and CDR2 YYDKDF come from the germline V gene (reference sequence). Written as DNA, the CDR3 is TGTGCCACCAGCAGAGGGGGGAGCAGGCTTGTCGGGGAGCTGTTTTTT. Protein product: CATSRGGSRLVGELFF. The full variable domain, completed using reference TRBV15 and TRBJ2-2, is DAMVIQNPRYQVTQFGKPVTLSCSQTLNHNVMYWYQQKSSQAPKLLFHYYDKDFNNEADTPDNFQSRRPNTSFCFLDIRSPGLGDTAMYLCATSRGGSRLVGELFFGEGSRLTVL.

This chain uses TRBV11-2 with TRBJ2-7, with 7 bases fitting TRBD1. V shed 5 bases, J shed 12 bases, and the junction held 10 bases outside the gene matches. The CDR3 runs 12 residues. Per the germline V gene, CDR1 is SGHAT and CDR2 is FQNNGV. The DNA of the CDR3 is TGTGCCAGCAGCCCCTCAGACAGGGTGCGGTACTTC. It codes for CASSPSDRVRYF.

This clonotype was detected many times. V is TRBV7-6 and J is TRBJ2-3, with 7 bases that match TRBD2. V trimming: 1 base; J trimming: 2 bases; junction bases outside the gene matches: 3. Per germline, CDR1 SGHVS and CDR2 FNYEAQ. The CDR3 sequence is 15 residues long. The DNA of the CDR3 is TGTGCCAGCAGCTTAGGCGGGAGTTTCACAGATACGCAGTATTTT. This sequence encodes CASSLGGSFTDTQYF.

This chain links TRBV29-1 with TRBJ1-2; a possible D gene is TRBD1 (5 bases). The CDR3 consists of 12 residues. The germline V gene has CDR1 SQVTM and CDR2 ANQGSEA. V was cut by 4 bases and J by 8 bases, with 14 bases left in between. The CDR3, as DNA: TGCAGCGTTGCCGGCAGGGTAAGCGGCTACACCTTC. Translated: CSVAGRVSGYTF.

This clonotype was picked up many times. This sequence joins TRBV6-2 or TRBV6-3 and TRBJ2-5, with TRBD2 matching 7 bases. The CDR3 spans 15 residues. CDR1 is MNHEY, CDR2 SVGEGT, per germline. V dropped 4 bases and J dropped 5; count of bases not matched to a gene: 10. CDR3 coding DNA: TGTGCCAGCAGTTCTGCGGGAGCTTCCGAGGAGACCCAGTACTTC. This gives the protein CASSSAGASEETQYF.

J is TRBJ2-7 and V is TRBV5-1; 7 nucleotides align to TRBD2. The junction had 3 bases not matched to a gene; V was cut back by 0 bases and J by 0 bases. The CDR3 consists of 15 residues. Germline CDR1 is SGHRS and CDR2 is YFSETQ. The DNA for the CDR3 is TGCGCCAGCAGCTTGGGCGGGAGTAACTCCTACGAGCAGTACTTC. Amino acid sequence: CASSLGGSNSYEQYF. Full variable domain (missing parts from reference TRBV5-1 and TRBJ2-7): KAGVTQTPRYLIKTRGQQVTLSCSPISGHRSVSWYQQTPGQGLQFLFEYFSETQRNKGNFPGRFSGRQFSNSRSEMNVSTLELGDSALYLCASSLGGSNSYEQYFGPGTRLTVT.

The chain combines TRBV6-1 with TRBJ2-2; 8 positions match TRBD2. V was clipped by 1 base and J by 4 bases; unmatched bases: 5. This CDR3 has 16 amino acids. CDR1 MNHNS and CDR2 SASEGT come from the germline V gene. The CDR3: CASSEGLAGPTGELFF. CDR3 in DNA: TGTGCCAGCAGTGAAGGTCTAGCGGGTCCCACCGGGGAGCTGTTTTTT.

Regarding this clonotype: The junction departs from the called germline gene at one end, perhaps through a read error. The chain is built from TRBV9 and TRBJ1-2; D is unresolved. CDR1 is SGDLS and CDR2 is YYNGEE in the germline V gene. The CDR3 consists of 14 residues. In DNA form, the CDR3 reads TGTGCCAGCAGCGTAGGGCCGCAGAACTATGGCCACACCTTC. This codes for CASSVGPQNYGHTF.

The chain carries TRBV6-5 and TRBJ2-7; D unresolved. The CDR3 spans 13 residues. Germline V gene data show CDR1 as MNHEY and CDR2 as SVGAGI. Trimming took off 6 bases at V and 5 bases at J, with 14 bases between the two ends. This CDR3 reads CASRGLGCDEQYF. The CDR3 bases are TGTGCCAGCAGGGGTCTGGGATGCGACGAGCAGTACTTC.

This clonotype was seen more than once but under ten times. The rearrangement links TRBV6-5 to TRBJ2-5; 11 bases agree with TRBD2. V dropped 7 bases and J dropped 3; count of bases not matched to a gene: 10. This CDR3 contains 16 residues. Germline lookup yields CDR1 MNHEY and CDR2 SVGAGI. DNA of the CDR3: TGTGCCAGCAACCCTCATAGCGGGGGGGCAAAAGAGACCCAGTACTTC. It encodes CASNPHSGGAKETQYF.

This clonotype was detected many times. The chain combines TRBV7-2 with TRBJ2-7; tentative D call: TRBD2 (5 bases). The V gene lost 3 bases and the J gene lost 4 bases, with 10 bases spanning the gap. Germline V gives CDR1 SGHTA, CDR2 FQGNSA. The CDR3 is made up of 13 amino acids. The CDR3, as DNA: TGTGCCAGCAGCTTGGGAGAACGGTACGAGCAGTACTTC. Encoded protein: CASSLGERYEQYF.